One sample yielded the 14 T cell receptor beta chains listed below, sequenced in a study of blood T cells in healthy people across ages (dated by TCRdb to the mid-2010s). To prepare the library, 5' RACE was applied. The sequencer listed for this sample is Illumina HiSeq 2500. A second roughly 6 to 12 cycle PCR used a sample-barcoded 5' primer and a J-beta primer mix. TCRdb applied fastp at Q25 and MiXCR to the public reads, then kept only in-frame beta chains. When rows share a CDR3 protein, they turn into one entry using the most common DNA and genes. This sample has 790,000 or so distinct CDR3 sequences in its table, and 35% to 50% of those were observed once. The ten largest make up approximately 18% of the sample. Specimen: blood. The source is an older man in good health.

V usage is TRBV20-1 and J usage is TRBJ2-1; 10 bases are a match to TRBD2. Germline CDR1 is DFQATT and CDR2 is SNEGSKA (reference sequence). The CDR3 length is 13 residues. The CDR3 loop is CSVAGGITNEQFF. The CDR3 DNA reads as TGCAGCGTAGCGGGAGGCATAACTAATGAGCAGTTCTTC.

About this clonotype itself: The junction departs from germline at one end; a sequencing error may be responsible. The chain carries TRBV29-1 and TRBJ2-7; D not resolved. In germline, CDR1 is SQVTM, CDR2 ANQGSEA. This CDR3 has 12 amino acids. CDR3 protein: CSVEDLANERYF. CDR3 bases: TGCAGCGTTGAAGATCTGGCAAATGAGCGGTACTTC.

This clonotype was picked up a small number of times. The chain couples TRBV20-1 to TRBJ2-7; 7 positions match TRBD2. Per germline, CDR1 DFQATT and CDR2 SNEGSKA (reference sequence). V lost 3 bases and J lost 4; bases outside the gene matches: 12. CDR3 length: 15 amino acids. As DNA, the CDR3 is TGCAGTGCTAGGGCCCTGGCGGGAGTTGTTTACGAGCAGTACTTC. Protein product: CSARALAGVVYEQYF.

The chain links TRBV28 to TRBJ2-5; TRBD1 is a possible D gene (6 bases). The CDR3 is 15 amino acids. Germline V CDR1 and CDR2: MDHEN, SYDVKM. V lost 6 bases to trimming and J lost 0 bases, with 14 bases between them. CDR3 residues: CASRVPQGYQETQYF. CDR3 DNA: TGTGCCAGCAGAGTTCCCCAGGGGTACCAAGAGACCCAGTACTTC. The full variable domain, rest sourced from reference TRBV28 and TRBJ2-5, is DVKVTQSSRYLVKRTGEKVFLECVQDMDHENMFWYRQDPGLGLRLIYFSYDVKMKEKGDIPEGYSVSREKKERFSLILESASTNQTSMYLCASRVPQGYQETQYFGPGTRLLVL.

In this sample, this clonotype turned up a few times. CDR3 region: CASTSAVLGADTQYF. The CDR3 region has the DNA TGTGCCAGCACCTCCGCTGTACTAGGAGCAGATACGCAGTATTTT. The chain couples TRBV6-2 or TRBV6-3 to TRBJ2-3; possible D gene TRBD2, 5 bases. The CDR3 contains 15 residues. The germline V gene encodes CDR1 MNHEY and CDR2 SVGEGT. The germline V and J ends were trimmed by 7 bases and 4 bases, with 18 bases remaining between them.

The chain carries TRBV7-2 and TRBJ2-7, with unresolved D. V was clipped by 7 bases and J by 2 bases, with 15 bases between them. The CDR3 is 14 amino acids. CDR1 and CDR2 (germline): SGHTA, FQGNSA. The CDR3 nucleotides read TGTGCCAGCACTAAAGACACTGGACCCTACGAGCAGTACTTC. It encodes CASTKDTGPYEQYF.

This clonotype showed up just a few times. CDR3 sequence (DNA): TGTGCCAGCAGCCCACCCCGGGGCAGAAGCCTCTATGGCTACACCTTC. Its protein product is CASSPPRGRSLYGYTF. This sequence joins TRBV3-1 and TRBJ1-2; TRBD1 is a possible D gene (5 bases). V was pared by 4 bases and J by 4 bases, with 19 bases between. This CDR3 is 16 amino acids long. CDR1 is LGHDT and CDR2 is YNNKEL in the germline V gene (reference sequence). The complete variable domain, with remaining parts taken from reference TRBV3-1 and TRBJ1-2, reads DTAVSQTPKYLVTQMGNDKSIKCEQNLGHDTMYWYKQDSKKFLKIMFSYNNKELIINETVPNRFSPKSPDKAHLNLHINSLELGDSAVYFCASSPPRGRSLYGYTFGSGTRLTVV.

Worth noting for this clonotype: At one of its ends the junction is not consistent with the germline gene, which may arise from a read error. The chain employs TRBV29-1 and TRBJ1-4; D uncertain. The CDR3 extends over 12 amino acids. Germline-derived CDR1 and CDR2 are SQVTM and ANQGSEA. The CDR3 DNA reads TGTAGCGGGCGTAGGGATAATGAAAAACTGTTTTTT. This codes for CSGRRDNEKLFF.

The chain combines TRBV13 with TRBJ2-5; TRBD2 matches 15 bases. The CDR3 runs 16 residues. Germline trimming cut 5 bases from V and 11 bases from J; bases unmatched to any gene: 12. CDR1 is PRHDT, CDR2 FYEKMQ, per germline (reference sequence). DNA for the CDR3: TGTGCCAGCAGCGTACGGACTAGCGGGAGGGCCTCTGAGCAGTACTTC. Its translation is CASSVRTSGRASEQYF.

There are a few counts of this clonotype. V usage is TRBV20-1 and J usage is TRBJ1-1, with D hard to call. V dropped 6 bases and J dropped 1 base, with 9 bases sitting between them. This CDR3 spans 12 amino acids. Germline V gene sequence: CDR1 DFQATT, CDR2 SNEGSKA (reference sequence). The CDR3 region is CSAAKQNTEAFF. The DNA of the CDR3 is TGCAGTGCAGCAAAACAGAACACTGAAGCTTTCTTT.

The chain is built from TRBV24-1 and TRBJ2-5; 7 bases agree with TRBD2. J gave up 2 bases and V 3 bases, and 5 bases lay outside the gene matches. CDR1 and CDR2 (germline): KGHDR, SFDVKD. This CDR3 has 15 residues. CDR3 coding DNA: TGTGCCACCAGTGATGGGACTATTCATCAAGAGACCCAGTACTTC. Protein: CATSDGTIHQETQYF.

In this sample, this clonotype turned up a few times. This chain links TRBV29-1 with TRBJ2-7, with 12 bases fitting TRBD2. Germline V CDR1 and CDR2: SQVTM, ANQGSEA. This CDR3 spans 16 amino acids. V trimming: 5 bases; J trimming: 1 base; junction bases outside the gene matches: 9. The CDR3 nucleotides read TGCAGCGTTCTACTAGCGGGAGGAGGAGCGTCCTACGAGCAGTACTTC. Residues: CSVLLAGGGASYEQYF.

The rearrangement uses TRBV27 and TRBJ2-1, with D uncertain. Gene TRBJ2-7 matches the end of the DNA better, so the J call may be wrong. CDR3 size: 12 residues. Germline CDR1 MNHEY, CDR2 SMNVEV (reference sequence). The CDR3 reads CASSDDDYEQYF. In DNA form, the CDR3 reads TGTGCCAGCAGTGATGATGACTACGAGCAGTACTTC.

V gene TRBV7-2 combines with J gene TRBJ2-7; 7 nucleotides align to TRBD1. Germline V lookup: CDR1 SGHTA, CDR2 FQGNSA. The ends lost 4 bases at V and 2 bases at J; junction bases unmatched: 5. This CDR3 contains 14 residues. CDR3 bases: TGTGCCAGCAGCTCGAAGACAGGGACCTACGAGCAGTACTTC. Residues: CASSSKTGTYEQYF.